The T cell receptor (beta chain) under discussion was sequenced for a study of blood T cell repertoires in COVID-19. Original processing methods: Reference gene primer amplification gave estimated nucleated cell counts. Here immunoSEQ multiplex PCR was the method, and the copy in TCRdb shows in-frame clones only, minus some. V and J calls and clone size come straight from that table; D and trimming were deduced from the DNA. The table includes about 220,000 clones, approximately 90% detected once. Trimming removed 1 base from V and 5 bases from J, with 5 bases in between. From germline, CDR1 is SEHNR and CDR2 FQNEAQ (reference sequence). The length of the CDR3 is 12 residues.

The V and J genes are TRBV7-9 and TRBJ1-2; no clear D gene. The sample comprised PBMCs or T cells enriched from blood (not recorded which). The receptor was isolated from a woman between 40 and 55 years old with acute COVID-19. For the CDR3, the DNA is TGTGCCAGCAGCTTAGACTATTATGGCTACACCTTC. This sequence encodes CASSLDYYGYTF. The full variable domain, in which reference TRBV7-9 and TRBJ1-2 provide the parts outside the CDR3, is DTGVSQNPRHKITKRGQNVTFRCDPISEHNRLYWYRQTLGQGPEFLTYFQNEAQLEKSRLLSDRFSAERPKGSFSTLEIQRTEQGDSAMYLCASSLDYYGYTFGSGTRLTVV.